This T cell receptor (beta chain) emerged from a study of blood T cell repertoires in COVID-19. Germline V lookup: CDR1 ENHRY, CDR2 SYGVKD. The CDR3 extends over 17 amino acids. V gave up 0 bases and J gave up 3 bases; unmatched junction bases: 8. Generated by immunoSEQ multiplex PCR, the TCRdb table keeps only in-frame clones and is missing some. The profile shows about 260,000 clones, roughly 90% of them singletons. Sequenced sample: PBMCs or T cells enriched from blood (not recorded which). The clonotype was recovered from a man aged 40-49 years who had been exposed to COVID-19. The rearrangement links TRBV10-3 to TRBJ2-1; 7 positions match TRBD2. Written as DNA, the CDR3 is TGTGCCATCAGTGAGTCGACGGCGGGAGAGGGCTACAATGAGCAGTTCTTC. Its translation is CAISESTAGEGYNEQFF.